Below, one T cell receptor (beta chain) is given with its context. Germline is not matched at one junction end, which may reflect a read error. The data were produced by immunoSEQ multiplex PCR, yet TCRdb's version contains in-frame clones alone and is incomplete. The profile shows 1.6 million or so clones, approximately 98.5% of them singletons. The sample is drawn from a study of shared clonotypes between healthy human individuals. This TCR came from a young man in good health. Sequencing was carried out using naive CD4+ T cells sorted from blood. Stated subset: CD45RA+ positively selected.

CDR3 sequence: CASSRRDGDTDTQYF. The CDR3 DNA is TGTGCTAGCAGCCGACGGGACGGGGACACAGATACGCAGTATTTT. The chain joins TRBV7-7 to TRBJ2-3, with D possibly called TRBD1 or TRBD2 (5 bases each). The germline gives CDR1 SSHAT, CDR2 FNYEAQ (reference sequence). There are 15 residues in the CDR3. The variable domain in full, completed from reference TRBV7-7 and TRBJ2-3, reads GAGVSQSPRYKVTKRGQDVTLRCDPISSHATLYWYQQALGQGPEFLTYFNYEAQPDKSGLPSDRFSAERPEGSISTLTIQRTEQRDSAMYRCASSRRDGDTDTQYFGPGTRLTVL.